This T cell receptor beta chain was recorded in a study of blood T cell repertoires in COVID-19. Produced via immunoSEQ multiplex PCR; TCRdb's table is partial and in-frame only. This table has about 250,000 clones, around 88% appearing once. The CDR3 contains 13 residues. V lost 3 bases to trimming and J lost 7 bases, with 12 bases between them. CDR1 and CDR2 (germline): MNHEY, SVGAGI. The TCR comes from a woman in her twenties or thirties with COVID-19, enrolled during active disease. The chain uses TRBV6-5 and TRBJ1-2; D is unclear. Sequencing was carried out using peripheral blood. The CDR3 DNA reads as TGTGCCAGCAGTTATGTAGAGCTTGGTGGCTACACCTTC. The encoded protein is CASSYVELGGYTF.